These T cell receptor beta chains were read from a single sample in a study of blood T cell repertoires in COVID-19. Clones were sequenced by immunoSEQ multiplex PCR, and TCRdb holds only the in-frame ones, with some missing. The table includes roughly 180,000 clones, more than 80% detected once. The source material was PBMCs or T cells enriched from blood (not recorded which). Every receptor here comes from a man aged 35 to 55 who had recovered from COVID-19. CDR3s include the opening cysteine and the closing phenylalanine or tryptophan. Fields, in order: V gene, clone size, J gene, D gene, CDR3 DNA, CDR3 protein. The D gene is left open where the match is weak. A clone size is listed for some rows: how often the clone was seen (once, few, many), or a class if it is expanded.

v_gene: TRBV9; abundance: -; j_gene: TRBJ2-2; d_gene: -; CDR3nt: TGTGCCAGCAGCGGGGGGAGGACAGGTCGAACCGGGGAGCTGTTTTTT; CDR3aa: CASSGGRTGRTGELFF
v_gene: TRBV30; abundance: -; j_gene: TRBJ1-2; d_gene: TRBD1; CDR3nt: TGTGCCTGGGGCTCACAGGGGGCTGAGGGCTACACCTTC; CDR3aa: CAWGSQGAEGYTF
v_gene: TRBV15; abundance: -; j_gene: TRBJ2-7; d_gene: TRBD1; CDR3nt: TGTGCCACCAGCATAGGACAGGCCGAGCAGTACTTC; CDR3aa: CATSIGQAEQYF
v_gene: TRBV2; abundance: -; j_gene: TRBJ1-5; d_gene: TRBD1; CDR3nt: TGTGCCAGCAGCTACGACAGGGACCATCAGCCCCAGCATTTT; CDR3aa: CASSYDRDHQPQHF
v_gene: TRBV12-3/TRBV12-4; abundance: -; j_gene: TRBJ1-1; d_gene: TRBD1; CDR3nt: TGTGCCAGCAGCGGGACAGCTAACACTGAAGCTTTCTTT; CDR3aa: CASSGTANTEAFF
v_gene: TRBV19; abundance: -; j_gene: TRBJ2-5; d_gene: -; CDR3nt: TGTGCCAGTAGCGTCAGGTTTCCCAGGGAGACCCAGTACTTC; CDR3aa: CASSVRFPRETQYF
v_gene: TRBV5-1; abundance: -; j_gene: TRBJ2-5; d_gene: TRBD1; CDR3nt: TGCGCCAGCAGCCTCGGGACAGGGGGCATCGAGACCCAGTACTTC; CDR3aa: CASSLGTGGIETQYF
v_gene: TRBV15; abundance: -; j_gene: TRBJ1-1; d_gene: -; CDR3nt: TGTGCCACCAGCAGAATCTGGGTTTCGGGCACTGAAGCTTTCTTT; CDR3aa: CATSRIWVSGTEAFF
v_gene: TRBV29-1; abundance: -; j_gene: TRBJ1-2; d_gene: TRBD1; CDR3nt: TGCAGCGTTGGTACAGGGGAGCAGGGGCGCCTTTCTGATTTC; CDR3aa: CSVGTGEQGRLSDF
v_gene: TRBV6-5; abundance: -; j_gene: TRBJ1-4; d_gene: -; CDR3nt: TGTGCCAGCAGTTACCAGGAGGGGATGGCTGAAAAACTGTTTTTT; CDR3aa: CASSYQEGMAEKLFF
v_gene: TRBV4-1; abundance: once; j_gene: TRBJ2-7; d_gene: TRBD1; CDR3nt: TGCGCCAGCAGCCAGAGGTCCAGGACAGGGTCCTACGAGCAGTACTTC; CDR3aa: CASSQRSRTGSYEQYF
v_gene: TRBV29-1; abundance: once; j_gene: TRBJ2-3; d_gene: TRBD2; CDR3nt: TGCAGCGGTTATCCATCATCGAGTCGGGAGGGGGATACGCAGTATTTT; CDR3aa: CSGYPSSSREGDTQYF
v_gene: TRBV3-1/TRBV3-2; abundance: -; j_gene: TRBJ1-3; d_gene: TRBD1; CDR3nt: TGTGCCAGCAGCCGCCTACAGGGGGCAGCTGGAAACACCATATATTTT; CDR3aa: CASSRLQGAAGNTIYF
v_gene: TRBV12-5; abundance: -; j_gene: TRBJ1-3; d_gene: -; CDR3nt: TGTGCTAGTGGCCTGGACAGTAACACCATATATTTT; CDR3aa: CASGLDSNTIYF
v_gene: TRBV5-6; abundance: -; j_gene: TRBJ1-1; d_gene: TRBD1; CDR3nt: TGTGCCAGCAGCTTCGACAGGGGGAACACTGAAGCTTTCTTT; CDR3aa: CASSFDRGNTEAFF
v_gene: TRBV9; abundance: -; j_gene: TRBJ1-2; d_gene: -; CDR3nt: TGTGCCAGCAGCGTGACAACGTATGGCTACACCTTC; CDR3aa: CASSVTTYGYTF
v_gene: TRBV4-2; abundance: -; j_gene: TRBJ1-3; d_gene: TRBD1; CDR3nt: TGTGCCAGCAGCCAACAACCGGGACAGGGAATTGGAAACACCATATATTTT; CDR3aa: CASSQQPGQGIGNTIYF
v_gene: TRBV5-6; abundance: -; j_gene: TRBJ1-5; d_gene: -; CDR3nt: TGTGCCAGCAGCTTTTCGGGACAGCCCCAGCATTTT; CDR3aa: CASSFSGQPQHF
v_gene: TRBV9; abundance: -; j_gene: TRBJ2-3; d_gene: TRBD2; CDR3nt: TGTGCCAGCAGCCCCAAAGCGGGGGGGAGCACAGATACGCAGTATTTT; CDR3aa: CASSPKAGGSTDTQYF
v_gene: TRBV5-1; abundance: -; j_gene: TRBJ2-3; d_gene: -; CDR3nt: TGCGCCAGCAGCTTGGTATTATCAGATACGCAGTATTTT; CDR3aa: CASSLVLSDTQYF
v_gene: TRBV19; abundance: -; j_gene: TRBJ1-6; d_gene: TRBD1; CDR3nt: TGTGCCAGTAGTGAGACAGGGAGCTCCTATAATTCACCCCTCCACTTT; CDR3aa: CASSETGSSYNSPLHF
v_gene: TRBV28; abundance: -; j_gene: TRBJ1-1; d_gene: TRBD1; CDR3nt: TGTGCCAGCAGTCCCCGACAGGGGGCTTCTGAAGCTTTCTTT; CDR3aa: CASSPRQGASEAFF
v_gene: TRBV10-3; abundance: -; j_gene: TRBJ1-2; d_gene: -; CDR3nt: TGTGCCATCAGTGAGCTACAGGGCGATCGTGGCTACACCTTC; CDR3aa: CAISELQGDRGYTF
v_gene: TRBV30; abundance: once; j_gene: TRBJ1-2; d_gene: TRBD1; CDR3nt: TGTGCCTGCACTAGGGGACAGGTAGAGGCGGATGGCTACACCTTC; CDR3aa: CACTRGQVEADGYTF
v_gene: TRBV11-2; abundance: once; j_gene: TRBJ2-6; d_gene: TRBD1; CDR3nt: TGTGCCAGCAGCCGTGACAGGGACTCTGGGGCCAACGTCCTGACTTTC; CDR3aa: CASSRDRDSGANVLTF
v_gene: TRBV24-1; abundance: -; j_gene: TRBJ2-3; d_gene: -; CDR3nt: TGTGCCACCAGTGGTGAAGCTGTGGGGGGGGGCTCGATAGATACGCAGTATTTT; CDR3aa: CATSGEAVGGGSIDTQYF
v_gene: TRBV7-2; abundance: -; j_gene: TRBJ2-5; d_gene: TRBD2; CDR3nt: TGTGCCAGCAGCTATGGGCTAGCGGAACAGACCCAGTACTTC; CDR3aa: CASSYGLAEQTQYF
v_gene: TRBV6-2/TRBV6-3; abundance: -; j_gene: TRBJ1-6; d_gene: -; CDR3nt: TGTGCCAGCAGTTACGGTCACAGAGATAATTCACCCCTCCACTTT; CDR3aa: CASSYGHRDNSPLHF
v_gene: TRBV6-1; abundance: -; j_gene: TRBJ1-2; d_gene: -; CDR3nt: TGTGCCAGCACCTATTCACTCTTACAGGGAGATGGCTACACCTTC; CDR3aa: CASTYSLLQGDGYTF
v_gene: TRBV11-3; abundance: few; j_gene: TRBJ2-5; d_gene: TRBD1; CDR3nt: TGTGCCAGCAGCCGAGGACAGGGGGTAGGAGAGGAGACCCAGTACTTC; CDR3aa: CASSRGQGVGEETQYF
v_gene: TRBV30; abundance: -; j_gene: TRBJ1-1; d_gene: -; CDR3nt: TGTGCCTGGAGCCGGGTAGCCGAAGCTTTCTTT; CDR3aa: CAWSRVAEAFF
v_gene: TRBV7-2; abundance: -; j_gene: TRBJ2-7; d_gene: -; CDR3nt: TGTGCCAGCAGCGGGCGGACAGGGAGGGCACCCTACGAGCAGTACTTC; CDR3aa: CASSGRTGRAPYEQYF
v_gene: TRBV3-1/TRBV3-2; abundance: -; j_gene: TRBJ1-2; d_gene: -; CDR3nt: TGTGCCAGCAGCCAAGATTTAGGGAGTGGCTACATCTTC; CDR3aa: CASSQDLGSGYIF
v_gene: TRBV20-1; abundance: -; j_gene: TRBJ2-1; d_gene: -; CDR3nt: TGCAGTGCTAGTCTCGGCAGGGGCCTGTATGAGCAGTTCTTC; CDR3aa: CSASLGRGLYEQFF
v_gene: TRBV6-4; abundance: once; j_gene: TRBJ1-6; d_gene: TRBD1; CDR3nt: TGTGCCAGCAGAGCAGGGACAGCGAATTCACCCCTCCACTTT; CDR3aa: CASRAGTANSPLHF
v_gene: TRBV29-1; abundance: -; j_gene: TRBJ2-5; d_gene: TRBD1; CDR3nt: TGCAGCGTTTCCCCCCCCACAGGGGCGCAAGAGACCCAGTACTTC; CDR3aa: CSVSPPTGAQETQYF
v_gene: TRBV3-1/TRBV3-2; abundance: -; j_gene: TRBJ1-5; d_gene: TRBD1; CDR3nt: TGTGCCAGCAGCATTACAGGGGGAAATCAGCCCCAGCATTTT; CDR3aa: CASSITGGNQPQHF
v_gene: TRBV5-5; abundance: -; j_gene: TRBJ2-7; d_gene: -; CDR3nt: TGTGCCAGCAGCTTTACAGTCCCCGGCGAGCAGTACTTC; CDR3aa: CASSFTVPGEQYF
v_gene: TRBV7-3; abundance: -; j_gene: TRBJ1-6; d_gene: -; CDR3nt: TGTGCCAGCAGCTTAGGGGGGATTCATTCACCCCTCCACTTT; CDR3aa: CASSLGGIHSPLHF
v_gene: TRBV5-4; abundance: few; j_gene: TRBJ1-6; d_gene: -; CDR3nt: TGTGCCAGCAGCTTGGGACAGACTAATTCACCCCTCCACTTT; CDR3aa: CASSLGQTNSPLHF
v_gene: TRBV5-8; abundance: -; j_gene: TRBJ1-4; d_gene: TRBD1; CDR3nt: TGTGCCAGCAGCTTGGGGGACAGTACAACTAATGAAAAACTGTTTTTT; CDR3aa: CASSLGDSTTNEKLFF
v_gene: TRBV27; abundance: -; j_gene: TRBJ1-1; d_gene: TRBD1; CDR3nt: TGTGCCAGCAGTTTCCGGACAGGGCAGAACACTGAAGCTTTCTTT; CDR3aa: CASSFRTGQNTEAFF
v_gene: TRBV13; abundance: few; j_gene: TRBJ1-5; d_gene: TRBD1; CDR3nt: TGTGCCAGCAGCTTCTCGACAGGGGTTGGCCAGCCCCAGCATTTT; CDR3aa: CASSFSTGVGQPQHF
v_gene: TRBV27; abundance: -; j_gene: TRBJ2-7; d_gene: -; CDR3nt: TGTGCCAGCAGGTCTAGTGGGTTAAACCACGAGCAGTACTTC; CDR3aa: CASRSSGLNHEQYF
v_gene: TRBV6-1; abundance: -; j_gene: TRBJ1-4; d_gene: TRBD1; CDR3nt: TGTGCCAGCAGTGAAGCGGGGGGACAGGGGGCTGAAAAACTGTTTTTT; CDR3aa: CASSEAGGQGAEKLFF
v_gene: TRBV10-3; abundance: -; j_gene: TRBJ1-3; d_gene: -; CDR3nt: TGTGCCATCAGTGCCTTCTCTGGAAACACCATATATTTT; CDR3aa: CAISAFSGNTIYF
v_gene: TRBV10-3; abundance: -; j_gene: TRBJ1-1; d_gene: -; CDR3nt: TGTGCCATCAAGGGGCTGGCTGAGAACACTGAAGCTTTCTTT; CDR3aa: CAIKGLAENTEAFF
v_gene: TRBV7-8; abundance: once; j_gene: TRBJ1-6; d_gene: -; CDR3nt: TGTGCCAGCAGGCTTAGTAGGTTGGGTCAGCGCGACTCACCCCTCCACTTT; CDR3aa: CASRLSRLGQRDSPLHF
v_gene: TRBV19; abundance: -; j_gene: TRBJ2-2; d_gene: TRBD2; CDR3nt: TGTGCCAGTAGTAGGACTAGAGGGGTGAACACCGGGGAGCTGTTTTTT; CDR3aa: CASSRTRGVNTGELFF
v_gene: TRBV28; abundance: -; j_gene: TRBJ2-7; d_gene: -; CDR3nt: TGTGCCACTCAAAAGCCCCGGGGGACCTCCTACGAGCAGTACTTC; CDR3aa: CATQKPRGTSYEQYF